This T cell receptor (beta chain) was captured in a study of T cells in Graves' hyperthyroidism and ophthalmopathy. Study in general: It was at initial diagnosis, before any treatment, that peripheral blood was collected.

Ophthalmopathy patients showed a Clinical Activity Score of at least 3, NOSPECS grade of at least 4 and duration under 3 months. It was uncontrolled infection, other autoimmune disease, pregnancy or lactation that excluded patients. Orbital computed tomography and thyroid ultrasound, together with serum TRAb and thyroxine and clinical symptoms, were used for diagnoses. V lost 4 bases, J lost 6 bases, and 10 bases stayed unmatched. Germline assignment: CDR1 MDHEN and CDR2 SYDVKM. This CDR3 comprises 16 residues. RNA transcripts provided the source from which TCR beta CDR3 regions were amplified. RT-PCR in the first round (using the HTBI primer set) targeted the TCR CDR3. TCRdb redid the calling of the multiplex PCR reads with MiXCR, one entry per CDR3 protein. The data show around 610,000 distinct CDR3 sequences, with under 15% seen just once and around 4.5% held by the top ten. This clonotype was observed a handful of times.

The sample consisted of blood. This sequence originates from a middle-aged woman with Graves' ophthalmopathy. The genes are TRBV28 and TRBJ1-5; 9 nucleotides agree with TRBD1. CDR3 in amino acids: CASSSAGTGSPQPQHF. CDR3 DNA: TGTGCCAGCAGTTCCGCCGGGACAGGGTCTCCTCAGCCCCAGCATTTT. The whole variable domain, filled in from reference TRBV28 and TRBJ1-5, reads DVKVTQSSRYLVKRTGEKVFLECVQDMDHENMFWYRQDPGLGLRLIYFSYDVKMKEKGDIPEGYSVSREKKERFSLILESASTNQTSMYLCASSSAGTGSPQPQHFGDGTRLSIL.